This T cell receptor (beta chain) emerged from a study of T cells in Graves' hyperthyroidism and ophthalmopathy (dated by TCRdb to 2018 to 2020). About the full investigation: TCR V-J signatures able to tell the groups apart were searched for in a discovery cohort of 100 patients, of whom about 40 had Graves' ophthalmopathy and around 56 had stable Graves' hyperthyroidism. Prospective prediction of ophthalmopathy was tested in an independent validation cohort of some 19 hyperthyroidism patients and 17 patients who later progressed to ophthalmopathy. The approximately 100 discovery patients were divided at random into training and test sets in a 7:3 ratio. The paper describes TCR Vbeta CDR3 sequencing of 120 to 150 peripheral blood samples, made up of 43 ophthalmopathy patients, 70 to 75 hyperthyroidism patients and 17 progressor patients. After blood sampling, hyperthyroidism patients were treated with methimazole at a starting dose of 30 mg daily, and ophthalmopathy patients were treated with high-dose intravenous methylprednisolone. In roughly six Graves' hyperthyroidism patients, the study also compared T-cell repertoires from thyroid tissue with T-cell repertoires from blood.

Beyond this particular receptor, the publication reports: Most expanded thyroid clonotypes (frequency above 0.001) were also detected in blood, suggesting blood repertoires may reflect thyroid immune responses. A 13 V-J signature model separated ophthalmopathy from stable hyperthyroidism, with approximately 87% sensitivity and 81.08% specificity in cross-validation and 80%/75% in testing. Sample size was not statistically predetermined, and investigators were not blinded to group allocation. In validation, progression to ophthalmopathy was predicted by the model with more than 65% sensitivity and about 72% specificity, a median of roughly 6.4 months before onset.

The V and J ends are trimmed by 4 bases and 0 bases, leaving 1 base between them. As encoded in the germline V gene (reference sequence), CDR1 is LNHDA while CDR2 is SQIVND. The cysteine opens and the phenylalanine closes a CDR3 of 13 amino acids. The entry retains the CDR3 DNA only, 39 bases that are in frame from base 1. Amplification of TCR beta CDR3 regions was carried out from RNA transcripts. The TCR CDR3 was subjected to a first round of RT-PCR using the HTBI primer set and the Qiagen OneStep RT-PCR kit. Libraries were constructed in a second round of multiplex PCR, after which size selection and purification were carried out. Sequencing of the libraries was done on an Illumina HiSeq2000 using paired-end 100 bp reads. In the source study's methods: SOAPnuke was used to process the raw data, throwing out any read that contained adapters or uncalled bases, had a mean Phred below 15, or lacked an exact constant-primer or identifier match. COPE v1.2.5 was used to merge high-quality paired reads, and clonotypes were defined as unique nucleotide sequences. Clonotypes were aligned to IMGT TRBV, TRBD and TRBJ reference segments using MiTCR v1.1. Only V-J combinations with frequency above 0.0001, covering 99.2% of repertoires, were analysed. A TCS score was defined as the ratio between F50 (clonal expansion) and ExV (chaos), using BLOSUM62-based TCRdist between CDR3 peptides within each V-J. Welch's t-statistics and random forest reduced around 520 V-J features to roughly 13, which were used in a naive Bayes classifier (R e1071). Thyroid-blood repertoire similarity was quantified with the Morisita-Horn index. In-frame beta chains were kept once TCRdb had trimmed the public reads at Q25 with fastp and called clones with MiXCR. Rows are unified per CDR3 protein, each entry keeping the most common DNA and genes. These V and J calls rely on TCRdb rather than the paper's analysis. This sample gives 480,000 or so distinct CDR3 sequences in total; over 35% of them show up just once. The ten largest clonotypes hold about two fifths of the sample.

Any patient with an uncontrolled infection, another autoimmune disease, pregnancy or lactation was excluded. Diagnoses were established on the basis of clinical symptoms, serum thyroxine and TRAb, thyroid ultrasound, and orbital computed tomography. Total RNA was extracted using Trizol reagent, and RNA quality was assessed on an Agilent 2100 Bioanalyzer. This clonotype was seen more than once but under ten times. Its antigen is unknown. The sample holds no much larger clone one base away, and base qualities are not on file. The sequenced sample was peripheral blood or thyroid tissue (not recorded which). This clonotype was sampled from an adult woman with Graves' disease, either hyperthyroidism or ophthalmopathy (not recorded which). This chain is built from TRBV19 and TRBJ2-6, with no reliable assignment of the D segment. The CDR3 reads as follows: CASSNSGANVLTF. The sequenced DNA: TGTGCCAGTAGTAACTCTGGGGCCAACGTCCTGACTTTC.